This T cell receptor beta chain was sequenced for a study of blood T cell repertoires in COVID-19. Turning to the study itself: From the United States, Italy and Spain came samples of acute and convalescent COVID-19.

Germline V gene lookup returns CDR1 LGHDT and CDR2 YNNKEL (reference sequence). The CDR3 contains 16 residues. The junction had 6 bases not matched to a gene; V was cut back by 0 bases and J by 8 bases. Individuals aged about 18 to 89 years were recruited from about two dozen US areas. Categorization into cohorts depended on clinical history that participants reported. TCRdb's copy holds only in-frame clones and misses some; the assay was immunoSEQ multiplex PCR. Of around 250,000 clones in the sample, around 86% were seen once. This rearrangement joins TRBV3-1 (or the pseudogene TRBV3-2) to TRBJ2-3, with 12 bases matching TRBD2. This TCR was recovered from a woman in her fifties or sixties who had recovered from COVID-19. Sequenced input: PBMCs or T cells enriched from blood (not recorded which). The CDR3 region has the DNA TGTGCCAGCAGCCAAGACCTAGCGGGGGGGCGAGCTACGCAGTATTTT. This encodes CASSQDLAGGRATQYF.